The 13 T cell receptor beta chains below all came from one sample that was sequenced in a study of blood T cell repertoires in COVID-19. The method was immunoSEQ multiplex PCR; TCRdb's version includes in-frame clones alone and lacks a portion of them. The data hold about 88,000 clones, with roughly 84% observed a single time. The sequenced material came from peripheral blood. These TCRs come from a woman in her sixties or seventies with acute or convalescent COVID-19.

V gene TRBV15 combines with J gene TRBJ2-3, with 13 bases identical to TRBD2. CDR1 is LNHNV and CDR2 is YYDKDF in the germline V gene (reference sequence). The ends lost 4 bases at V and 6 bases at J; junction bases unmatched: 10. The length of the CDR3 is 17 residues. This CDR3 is CATSTSGLAGKSDTQYF. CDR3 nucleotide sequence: TGTGCCACCAGCACCTCGGGACTAGCGGGAAAATCGGATACGCAGTATTTT.

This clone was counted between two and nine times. CDR3 sequence (DNA): TGTGCCAGCAGCTTCCCCGGTCAGCCCCAGCATTTT. Protein product: CASSFPGQPQHF. The gene calls are TRBV5-8 and TRBJ1-5; D call uncertain. Trimming removed 2 bases from V and 6 bases from J, with 6 bases in between. Germline V CDR1 and CDR2: SGHTS, YDEGEE. The CDR3 has 12 amino acids.

The CDR3 region is CASSIMSWGQRYGYTF. CDR3 sequence (DNA): TGTGCCAGTAGTATCATGAGTTGGGGGCAGCGTTATGGCTACACCTTC. The V gene is TRBV19, the J gene TRBJ1-2; possibly TRBD1 for D (6 bases). Germline CDR1 LNHDA, CDR2 SQIVND (reference sequence). V was clipped by 3 bases and J by 5 bases, with 19 bases between them. This CDR3 has 16 residues.

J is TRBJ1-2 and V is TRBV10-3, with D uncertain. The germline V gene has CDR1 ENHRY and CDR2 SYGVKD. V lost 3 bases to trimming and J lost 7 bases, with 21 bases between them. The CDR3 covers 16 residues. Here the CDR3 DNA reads TGTGCCATCAGTGATTTAATCGGGTTGGTGGTTGCTGGCTACACCTTC. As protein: CAISDLIGLVVAGYTF.

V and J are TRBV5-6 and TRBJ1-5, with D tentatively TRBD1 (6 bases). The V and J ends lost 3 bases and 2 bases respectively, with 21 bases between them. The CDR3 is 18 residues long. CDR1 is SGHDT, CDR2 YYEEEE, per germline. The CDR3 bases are TGTGCCAGCAGCTCTTACTTTTTCCGGGACAAGGGCAATCAGCCCCAGCATTTT. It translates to CASSSYFFRDKGNQPQHF.

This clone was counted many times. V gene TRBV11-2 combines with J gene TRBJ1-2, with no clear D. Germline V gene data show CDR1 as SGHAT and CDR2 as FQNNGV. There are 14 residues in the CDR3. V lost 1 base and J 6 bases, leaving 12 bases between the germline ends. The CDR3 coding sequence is TGTGCCAGCAGCTTAGGACGAGGGTATCATGGCTACACCTTC. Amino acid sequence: CASSLGRGYHGYTF.

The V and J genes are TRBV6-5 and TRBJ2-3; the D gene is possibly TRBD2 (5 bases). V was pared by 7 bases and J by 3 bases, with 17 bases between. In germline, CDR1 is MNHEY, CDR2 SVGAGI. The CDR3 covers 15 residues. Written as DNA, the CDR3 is TGTGCCAGCACCTCACTAGGTCTGTCGACAGATACGCAGTATTTT. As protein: CASTSLGLSTDTQYF.

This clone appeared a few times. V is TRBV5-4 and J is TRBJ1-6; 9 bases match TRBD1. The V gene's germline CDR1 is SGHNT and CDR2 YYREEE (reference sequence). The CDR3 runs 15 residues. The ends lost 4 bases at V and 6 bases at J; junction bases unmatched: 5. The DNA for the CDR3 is TGTGCCAGCAGCGAAGGGACAGGGTCTAATTCACCCCTCCACTTT. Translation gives CASSEGTGSNSPLHF.

CDR3 sequence: CASSEETRSVREQFF. CDR3 coding DNA: TGTGCCAGCAGTGAGGAGACTAGGAGTGTCAGAGAGCAGTTCTTC. The gene calls are TRBV6-1 and TRBJ2-1, with D perhaps matching TRBD2 (6 bases). Germline V lookup: CDR1 MNHNS, CDR2 SASEGT. Trimming left V 3 bases short and J 10 bases short, with 19 bases between. The CDR3 loop spans 15 amino acids.

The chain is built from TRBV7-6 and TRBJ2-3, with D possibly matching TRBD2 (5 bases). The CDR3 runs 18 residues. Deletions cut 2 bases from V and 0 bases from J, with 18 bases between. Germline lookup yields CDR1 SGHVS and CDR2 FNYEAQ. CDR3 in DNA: TGTGCCAGCAGCTTAAGTCCTACGTCGGGGTCCAGCACAGATACGCAGTATTTT. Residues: CASSLSPTSGSSTDTQYF.

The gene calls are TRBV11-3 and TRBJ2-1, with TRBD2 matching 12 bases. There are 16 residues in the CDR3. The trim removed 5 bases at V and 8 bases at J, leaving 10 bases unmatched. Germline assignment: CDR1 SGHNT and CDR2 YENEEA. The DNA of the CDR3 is TGTGCCAGCAGCCCTAGCGGGGGGGCTACGTTTGATGAGCAGTTCTTC. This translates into CASSPSGGATFDEQFF.

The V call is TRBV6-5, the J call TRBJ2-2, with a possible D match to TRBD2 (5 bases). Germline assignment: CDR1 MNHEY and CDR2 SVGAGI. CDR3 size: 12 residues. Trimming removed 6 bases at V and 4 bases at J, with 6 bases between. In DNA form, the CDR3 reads TGTGCCAGCAGCCGGGGCACCGGGGAGCTGTTTTTT. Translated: CASSRGTGELFF.

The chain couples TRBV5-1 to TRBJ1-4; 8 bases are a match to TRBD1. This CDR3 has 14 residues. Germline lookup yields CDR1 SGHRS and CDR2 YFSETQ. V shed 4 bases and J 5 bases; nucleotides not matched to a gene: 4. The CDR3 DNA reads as TGCGCCAGCAGCGGACAGGGAGGGAATGAAAAACTGTTTTTT. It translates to CASSGQGGNEKLFF. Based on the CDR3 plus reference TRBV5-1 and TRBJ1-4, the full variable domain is KAGVTQTPRYLIKTRGQQVTLSCSPISGHRSVSWYQQTPGQGLQFLFEYFSETQRNKGNFPGRFSGRQFSNSRSEMNVSTLELGDSALYLCASSGQGGNEKLFFGSGTQLSVL.